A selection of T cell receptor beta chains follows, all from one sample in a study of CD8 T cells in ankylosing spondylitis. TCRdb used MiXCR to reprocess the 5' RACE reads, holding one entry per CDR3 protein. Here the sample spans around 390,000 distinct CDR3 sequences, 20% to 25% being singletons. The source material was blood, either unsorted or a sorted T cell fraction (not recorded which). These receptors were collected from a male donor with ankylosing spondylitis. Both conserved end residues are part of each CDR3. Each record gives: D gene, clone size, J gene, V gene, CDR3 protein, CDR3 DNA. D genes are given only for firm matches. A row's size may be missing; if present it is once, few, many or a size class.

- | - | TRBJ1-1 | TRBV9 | CASSQGRGAQNTEAFF | TGTGCCAGCAGTCAGGGAAGAGGGGCGCAGAACACTGAAGCTTTCTTT
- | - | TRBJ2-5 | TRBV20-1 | CSARFLRNQETQYF | TGCAGTGCTCGGTTTCTGAGGAACCAAGAGACCCAGTACTTC
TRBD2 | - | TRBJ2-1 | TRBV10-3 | CAISEGGRAYNEQFF | TGTGCCATCAGTGAGGGCGGGAGGGCCTACAATGAGCAGTTCTTC
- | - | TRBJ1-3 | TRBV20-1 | CSATQGRNTIYF | TGCAGTGCTACGCAGGGAAGAAACACCATATATTTT
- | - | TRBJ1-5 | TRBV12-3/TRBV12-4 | CASSFGGVGNQPQHF | TGTGCCAGCAGTTTCGGAGGAGTTGGCAATCAGCCCCAGCATTTT
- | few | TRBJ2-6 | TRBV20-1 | CSARDGGKAANVLTF | TGCAGTGCTAGAGATGGTGGGAAGGCGGCCAACGTCCTGACTTTC
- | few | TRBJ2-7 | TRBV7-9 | CASSWGAATLGNEQYF | TGTGCCAGCAGCTGGGGGGCGGCTACCCTTGGCAACGAGCAGTACTTC
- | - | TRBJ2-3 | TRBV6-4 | CASSRSWLDTQYF | TGTGCCAGCAGTAGAAGCTGGCTGGATACGCAGTATTTT
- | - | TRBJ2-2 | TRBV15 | CATSRYFGTGELFF | TGTGCCACCAGCAGGTACTTTGGCACCGGGGAGCTGTTTTTT
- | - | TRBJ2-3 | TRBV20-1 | CSAQGTTSESTDTQYF | TGCAGTGCCCAAGGGACAACTAGCGAAAGCACAGATACGCAGTATTTT
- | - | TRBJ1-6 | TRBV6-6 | CASRSNNNSPLHF | TGTGCCAGCAGAAGTAACAATAATTCACCCCTCCACTTT
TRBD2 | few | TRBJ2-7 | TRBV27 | CASNSGTSGRGYEQYF | TGTGCCAGCAACTCCGGGACTAGCGGGAGAGGGTACGAGCAGTACTTC
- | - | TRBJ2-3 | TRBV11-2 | CASSLRGARTDTQYF | TGTGCCAGCAGCTTAAGAGGGGCGCGCACAGATACGCAGTATTTT
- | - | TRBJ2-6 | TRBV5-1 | CASSFSTGGANVLTF | TGCGCCAGCAGCTTCAGTACGGGCGGGGCCAACGTCCTGACTTTC
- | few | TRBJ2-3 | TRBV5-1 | CASSPAIREIGTDTQYF | TGCGCCAGCAGCCCCGCTATCAGGGAGATTGGCACAGATACGCAGTATTTT
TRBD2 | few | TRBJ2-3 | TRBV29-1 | CSVLAGLVTDTQYF | TGCAGCGTCTTAGCGGGACTAGTCACAGATACGCAGTATTTT
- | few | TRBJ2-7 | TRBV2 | CASSPGPTAYEQYF | TGTGCCAGCAGTCCGGGGCCAACCGCCTACGAGCAGTACTTC
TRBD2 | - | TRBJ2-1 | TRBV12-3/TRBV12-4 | CASSYYTSGRANEQFF | TGTGCCAGCAGCTATTATACTAGCGGGAGGGCCAATGAGCAGTTCTTC
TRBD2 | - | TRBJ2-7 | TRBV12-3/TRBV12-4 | CASTRGRRYEQYF | TGTGCCAGCACTCGCGGGAGAAGGTACGAGCAGTACTTC
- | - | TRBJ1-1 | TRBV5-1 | CASSLVGRGRTEAFF | TGCGCCAGCAGCTTGGTAGGCAGGGGTCGAACTGAAGCTTTCTTT
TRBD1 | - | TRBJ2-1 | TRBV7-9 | CASSLSGQGNNEQFF | TGTGCCAGCAGCTTATCGGGACAGGGGAATAATGAGCAGTTCTTC
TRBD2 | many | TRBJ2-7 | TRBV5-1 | CASSSGLANYEQYF | TGCGCCAGCAGCTCGGGACTAGCGAACTACGAGCAGTACTTC
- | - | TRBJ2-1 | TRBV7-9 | CASSSQVGEQFF | TGTGCCAGCAGCTCCCAAGTCGGGGAGCAGTTCTTC
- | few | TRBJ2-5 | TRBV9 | CASSPWSGGETQYF | TGTGCCAGCAGCCCGTGGAGCGGTGGAGAGACCCAGTACTTC
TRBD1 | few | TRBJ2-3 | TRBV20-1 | CSALLQGVTDTQYF | TGCAGTGCTCTTCTCCAGGGGGTGACAGATACGCAGTATTTT
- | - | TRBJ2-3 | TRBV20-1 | CSARDGGPGKTDTQYF | TGCAGTGCTAGAGATGGGGGGCCCGGGAAAACAGATACGCAGTATTTT
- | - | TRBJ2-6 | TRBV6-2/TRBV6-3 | CASIESGANVLTF | TGTGCCAGCATAGAATCTGGGGCCAACGTCCTGACTTTC